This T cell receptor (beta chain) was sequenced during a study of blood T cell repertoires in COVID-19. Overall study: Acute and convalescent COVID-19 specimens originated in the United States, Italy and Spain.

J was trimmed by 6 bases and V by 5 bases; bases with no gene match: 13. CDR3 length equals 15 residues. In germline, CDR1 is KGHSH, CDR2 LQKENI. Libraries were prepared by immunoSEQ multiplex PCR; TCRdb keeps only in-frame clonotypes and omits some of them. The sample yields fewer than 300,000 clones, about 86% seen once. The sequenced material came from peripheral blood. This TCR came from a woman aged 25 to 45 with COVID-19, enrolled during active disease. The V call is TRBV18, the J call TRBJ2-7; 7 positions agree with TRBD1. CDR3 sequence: CASSYGQALSSEQYF. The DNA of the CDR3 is TGTGCCAGCTCATACGGACAGGCCCTTAGTTCCGAGCAGTACTTC.